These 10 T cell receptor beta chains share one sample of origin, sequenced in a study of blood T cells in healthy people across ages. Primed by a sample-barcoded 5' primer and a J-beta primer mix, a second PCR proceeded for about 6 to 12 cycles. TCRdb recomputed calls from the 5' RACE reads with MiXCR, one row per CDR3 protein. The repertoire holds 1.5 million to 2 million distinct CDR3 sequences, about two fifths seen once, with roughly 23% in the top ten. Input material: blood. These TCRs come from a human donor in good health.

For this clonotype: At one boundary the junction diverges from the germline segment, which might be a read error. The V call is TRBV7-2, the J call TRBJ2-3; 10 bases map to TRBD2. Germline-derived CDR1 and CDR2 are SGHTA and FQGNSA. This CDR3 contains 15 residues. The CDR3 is CASSFSGGIGDAQYF. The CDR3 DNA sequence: TGTGCCAGCAGCTTTAGCGGGGGGATTGGAGATGCGCAGTATTTT. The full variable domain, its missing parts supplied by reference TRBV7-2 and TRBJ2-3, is GAGVSQSPSNKVTEKGKDVELRCDPISGHTALYWYRQSLGQGLEFLIYFQGNSAPDKSGLPSDRFSAERTGGSVSTLTIQRTQQEDSAVYLCASSFSGGIGDAQYFGPGTRLTVL.

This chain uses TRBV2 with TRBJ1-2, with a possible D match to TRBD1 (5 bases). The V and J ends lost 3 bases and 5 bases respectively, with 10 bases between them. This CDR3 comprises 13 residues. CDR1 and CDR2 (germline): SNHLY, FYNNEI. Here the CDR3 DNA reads TGTGCCAGCAGTGATAAGGGACCGTATGGCTACACCTTC. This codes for CASSDKGPYGYTF. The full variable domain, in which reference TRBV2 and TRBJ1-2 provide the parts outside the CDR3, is EPEVTQTPSHQVTQMGQEVILRCVPISNHLYFYWYRQILGQKVEFLVSFYNNEISEKSEIFDDQFSVERPDGSNFTLKIRSTKLEDSAMYFCASSDKGPYGYTFGSGTRLTVV.

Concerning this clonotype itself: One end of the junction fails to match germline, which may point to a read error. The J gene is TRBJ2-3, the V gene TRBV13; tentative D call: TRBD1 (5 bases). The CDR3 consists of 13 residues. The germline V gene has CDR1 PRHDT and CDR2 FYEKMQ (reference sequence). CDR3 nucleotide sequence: TGTGCCAGCAGTCGGACAAGAACAGATATGCAGTATTTT. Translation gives CASSRTRTDMQYF.

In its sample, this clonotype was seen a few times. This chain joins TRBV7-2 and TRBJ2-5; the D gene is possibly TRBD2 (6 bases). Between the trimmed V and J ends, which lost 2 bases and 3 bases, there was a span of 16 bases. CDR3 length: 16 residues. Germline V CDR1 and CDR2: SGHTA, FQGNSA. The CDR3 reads CASSLYDSGLKETQYF. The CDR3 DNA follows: TGTGCCAGCAGCTTATATGATAGCGGATTAAAAGAGACCCAGTACTTC.

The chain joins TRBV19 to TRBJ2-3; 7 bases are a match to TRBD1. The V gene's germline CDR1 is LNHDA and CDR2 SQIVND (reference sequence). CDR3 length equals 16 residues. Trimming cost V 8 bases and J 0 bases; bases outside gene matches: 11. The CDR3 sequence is CASGGDPGQSTDTQYF. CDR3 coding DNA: TGTGCCAGTGGTGGGGACCCGGGACAGAGCACAGATACGCAGTATTTT.

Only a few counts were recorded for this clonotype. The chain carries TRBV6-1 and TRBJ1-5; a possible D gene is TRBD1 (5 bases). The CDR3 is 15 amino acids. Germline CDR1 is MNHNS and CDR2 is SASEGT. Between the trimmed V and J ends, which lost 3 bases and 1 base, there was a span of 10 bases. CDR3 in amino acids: CASSDPGRSNQPQHF. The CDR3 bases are TGTGCCAGCAGTGACCCGGGACGGAGCAATCAGCCCCAGCATTTT.

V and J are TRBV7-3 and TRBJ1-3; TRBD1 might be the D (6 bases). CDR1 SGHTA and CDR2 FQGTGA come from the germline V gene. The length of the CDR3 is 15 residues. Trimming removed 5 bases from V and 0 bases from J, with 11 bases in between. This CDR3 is CASSEQGHSGNTIYF. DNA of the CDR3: TGTGCCAGCAGCGAGCAGGGGCACTCTGGAAACACCATATATTTT.

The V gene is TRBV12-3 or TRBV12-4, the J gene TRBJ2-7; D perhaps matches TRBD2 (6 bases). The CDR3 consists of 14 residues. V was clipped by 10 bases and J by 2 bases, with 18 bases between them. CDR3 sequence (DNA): TGTGCCAACGACCTGGGCGGGGCAACCTACGAGCAGTACTTC. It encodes CANDLGGATYEQYF.

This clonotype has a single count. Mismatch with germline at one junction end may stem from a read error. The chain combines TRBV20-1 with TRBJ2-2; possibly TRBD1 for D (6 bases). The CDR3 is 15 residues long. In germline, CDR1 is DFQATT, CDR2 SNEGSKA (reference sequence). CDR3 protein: CSASNREANTGERFF. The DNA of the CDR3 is TGCAGTGCAAGTAACAGGGAAGCGAACACCGGGGAGCGGTTTTTT.

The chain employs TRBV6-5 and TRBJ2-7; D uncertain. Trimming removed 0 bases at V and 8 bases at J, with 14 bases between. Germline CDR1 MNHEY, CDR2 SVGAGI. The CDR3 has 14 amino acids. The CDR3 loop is CASSYSNPARKQYF. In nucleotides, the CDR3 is TGTGCCAGCAGTTACTCGAACCCCGCTCGGAAGCAGTACTTC.